The T cell receptor beta chain described here comes from a study of blood T cell repertoires in COVID-19. Turning to the study itself: Sites across the United States, Italy and Spain contributed samples from acute and convalescent COVID-19. PBMCs, B-cell-depleted T cells, or T cells provided the cDNA or gDNA that made up the material.

Original processing notes: Quantification of nucleated cells was approximated via reference gene primer amplification. Data came from immunoSEQ multiplex PCR; TCRdb stores just in-frame clones and leaves some out. V, J and clone size were drawn from that table, and D and trimming were deduced from the DNA. This sample yields some 260,000 clones, of which roughly 88% are seen a single time; around 0.78% belongs to the top ten. This clone has just a few counts. The receptor was isolated from a woman in her 30s with acute or convalescent COVID-19. The sample taken for sequencing was peripheral blood.

This CDR3 reads CASSLGHNSNQPQHF. The CDR3 DNA sequence: TGTGCCAGCAGCCTGGGACATAATAGCAATCAGCCCCAGCATTTT. The chain combines TRBV6-5 with TRBJ1-5, with D tentatively TRBD1 (6 bases). The CDR3 runs to 15 residues. CDR1 MNHEY and CDR2 SVGAGI come from the germline V gene. V shed 6 bases and J shed 0 bases, with 12 bases lying between them.